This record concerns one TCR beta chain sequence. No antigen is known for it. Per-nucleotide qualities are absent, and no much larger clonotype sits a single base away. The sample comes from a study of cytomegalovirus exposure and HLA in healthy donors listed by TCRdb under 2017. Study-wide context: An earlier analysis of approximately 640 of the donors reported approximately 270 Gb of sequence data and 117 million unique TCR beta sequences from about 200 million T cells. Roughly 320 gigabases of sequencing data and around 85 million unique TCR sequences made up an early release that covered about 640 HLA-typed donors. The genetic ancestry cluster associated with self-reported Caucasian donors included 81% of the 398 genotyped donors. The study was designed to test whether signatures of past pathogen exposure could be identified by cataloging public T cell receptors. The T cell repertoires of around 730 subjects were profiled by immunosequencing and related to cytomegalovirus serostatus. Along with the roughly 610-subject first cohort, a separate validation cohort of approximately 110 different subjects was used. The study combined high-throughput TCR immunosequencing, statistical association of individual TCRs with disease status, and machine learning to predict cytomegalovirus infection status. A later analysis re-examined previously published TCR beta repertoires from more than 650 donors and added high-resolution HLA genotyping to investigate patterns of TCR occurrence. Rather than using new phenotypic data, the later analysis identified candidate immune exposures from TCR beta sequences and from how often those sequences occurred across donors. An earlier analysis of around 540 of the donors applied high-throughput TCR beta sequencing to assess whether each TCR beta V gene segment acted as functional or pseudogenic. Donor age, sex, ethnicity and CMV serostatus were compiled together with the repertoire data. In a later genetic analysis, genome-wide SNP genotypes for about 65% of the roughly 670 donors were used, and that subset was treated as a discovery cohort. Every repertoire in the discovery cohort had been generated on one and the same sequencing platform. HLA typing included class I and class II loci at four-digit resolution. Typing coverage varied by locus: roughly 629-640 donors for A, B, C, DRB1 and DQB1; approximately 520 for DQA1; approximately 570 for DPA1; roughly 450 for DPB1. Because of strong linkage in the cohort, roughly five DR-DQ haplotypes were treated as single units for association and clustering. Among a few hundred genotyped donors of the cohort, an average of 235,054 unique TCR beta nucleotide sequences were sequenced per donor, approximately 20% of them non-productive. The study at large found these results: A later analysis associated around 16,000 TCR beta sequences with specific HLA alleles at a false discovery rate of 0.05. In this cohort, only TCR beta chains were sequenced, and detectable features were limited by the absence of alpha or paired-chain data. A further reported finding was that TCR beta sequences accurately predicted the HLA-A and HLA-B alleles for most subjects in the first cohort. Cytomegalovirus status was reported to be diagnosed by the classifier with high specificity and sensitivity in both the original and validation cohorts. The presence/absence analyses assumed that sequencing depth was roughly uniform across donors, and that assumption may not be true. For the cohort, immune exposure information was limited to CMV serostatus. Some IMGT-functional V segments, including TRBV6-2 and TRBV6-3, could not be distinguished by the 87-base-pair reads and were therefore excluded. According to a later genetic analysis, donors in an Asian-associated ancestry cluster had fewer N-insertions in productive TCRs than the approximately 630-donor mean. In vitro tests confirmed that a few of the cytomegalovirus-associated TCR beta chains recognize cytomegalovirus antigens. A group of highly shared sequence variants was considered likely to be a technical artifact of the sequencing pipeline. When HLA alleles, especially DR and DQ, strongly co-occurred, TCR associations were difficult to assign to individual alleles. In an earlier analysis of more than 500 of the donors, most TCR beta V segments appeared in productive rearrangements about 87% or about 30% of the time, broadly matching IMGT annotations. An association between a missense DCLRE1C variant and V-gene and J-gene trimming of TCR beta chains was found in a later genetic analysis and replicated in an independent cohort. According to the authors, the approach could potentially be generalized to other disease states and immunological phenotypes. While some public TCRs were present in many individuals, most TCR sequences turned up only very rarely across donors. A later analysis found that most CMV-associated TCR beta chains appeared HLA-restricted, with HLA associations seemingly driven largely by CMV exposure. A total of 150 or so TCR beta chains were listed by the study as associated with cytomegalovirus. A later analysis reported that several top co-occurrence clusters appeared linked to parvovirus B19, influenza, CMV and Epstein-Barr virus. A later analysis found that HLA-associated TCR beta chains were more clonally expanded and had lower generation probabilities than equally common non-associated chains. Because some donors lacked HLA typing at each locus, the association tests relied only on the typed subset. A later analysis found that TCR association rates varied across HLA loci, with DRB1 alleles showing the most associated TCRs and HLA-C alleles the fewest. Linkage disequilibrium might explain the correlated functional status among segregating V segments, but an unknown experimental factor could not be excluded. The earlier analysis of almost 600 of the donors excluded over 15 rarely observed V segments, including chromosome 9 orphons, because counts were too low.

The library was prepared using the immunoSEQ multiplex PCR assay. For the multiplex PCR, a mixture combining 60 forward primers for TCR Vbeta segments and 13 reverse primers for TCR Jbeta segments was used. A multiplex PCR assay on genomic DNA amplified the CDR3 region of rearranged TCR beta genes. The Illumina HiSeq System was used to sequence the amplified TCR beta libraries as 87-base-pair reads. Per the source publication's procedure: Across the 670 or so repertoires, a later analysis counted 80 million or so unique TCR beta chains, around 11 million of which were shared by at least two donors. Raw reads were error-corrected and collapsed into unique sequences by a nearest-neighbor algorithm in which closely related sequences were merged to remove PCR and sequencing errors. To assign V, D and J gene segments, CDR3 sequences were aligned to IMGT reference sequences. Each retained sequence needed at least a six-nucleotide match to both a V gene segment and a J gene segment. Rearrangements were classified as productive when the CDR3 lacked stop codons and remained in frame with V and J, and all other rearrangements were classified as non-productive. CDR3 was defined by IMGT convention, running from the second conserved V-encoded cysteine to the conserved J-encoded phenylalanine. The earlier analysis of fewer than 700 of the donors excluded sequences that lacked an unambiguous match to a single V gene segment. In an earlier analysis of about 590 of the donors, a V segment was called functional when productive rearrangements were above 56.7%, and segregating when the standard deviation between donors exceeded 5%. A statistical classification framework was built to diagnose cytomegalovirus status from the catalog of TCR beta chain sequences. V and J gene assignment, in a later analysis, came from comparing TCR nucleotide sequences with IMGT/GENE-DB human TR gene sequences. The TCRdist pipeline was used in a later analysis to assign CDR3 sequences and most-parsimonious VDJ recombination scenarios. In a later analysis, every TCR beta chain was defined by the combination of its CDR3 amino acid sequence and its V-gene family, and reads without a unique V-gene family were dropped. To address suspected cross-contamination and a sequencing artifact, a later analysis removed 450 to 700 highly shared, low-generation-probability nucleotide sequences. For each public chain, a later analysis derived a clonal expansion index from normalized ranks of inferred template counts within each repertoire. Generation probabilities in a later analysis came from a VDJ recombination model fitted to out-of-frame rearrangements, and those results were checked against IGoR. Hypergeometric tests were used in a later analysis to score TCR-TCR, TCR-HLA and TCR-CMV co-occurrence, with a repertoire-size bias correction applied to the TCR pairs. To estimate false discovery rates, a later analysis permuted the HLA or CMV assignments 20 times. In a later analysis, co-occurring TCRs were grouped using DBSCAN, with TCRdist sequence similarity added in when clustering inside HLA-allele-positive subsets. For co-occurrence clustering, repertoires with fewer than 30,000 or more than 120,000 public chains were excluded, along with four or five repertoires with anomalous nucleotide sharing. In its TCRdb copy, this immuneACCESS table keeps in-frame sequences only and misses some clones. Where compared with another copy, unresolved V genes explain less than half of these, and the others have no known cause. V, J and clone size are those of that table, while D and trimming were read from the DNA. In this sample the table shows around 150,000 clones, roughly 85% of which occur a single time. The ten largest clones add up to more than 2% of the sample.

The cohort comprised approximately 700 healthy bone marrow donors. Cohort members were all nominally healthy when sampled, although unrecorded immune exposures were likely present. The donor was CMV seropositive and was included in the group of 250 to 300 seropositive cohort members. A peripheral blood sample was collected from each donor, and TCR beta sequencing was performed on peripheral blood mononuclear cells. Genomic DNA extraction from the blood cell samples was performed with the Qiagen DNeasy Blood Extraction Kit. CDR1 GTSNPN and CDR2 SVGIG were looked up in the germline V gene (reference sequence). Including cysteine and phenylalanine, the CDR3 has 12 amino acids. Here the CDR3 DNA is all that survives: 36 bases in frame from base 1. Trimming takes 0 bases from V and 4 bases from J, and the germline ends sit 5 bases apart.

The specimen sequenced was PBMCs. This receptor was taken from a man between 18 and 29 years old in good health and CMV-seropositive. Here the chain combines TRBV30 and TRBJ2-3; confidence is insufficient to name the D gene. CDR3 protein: CAWSVSSDTQYF. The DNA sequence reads TGTGCCTGGAGTGTCTCCTCAGATACGCAGTATTTT.